This T cell receptor (beta chain) was sequenced in a study of shared clonotypes between healthy human individuals. Original processing notes: ImmunoSEQ sequences covered only the junction and lacked quality scores; filtering therefore differed. Here immunoSEQ multiplex PCR was the method, and the copy in TCRdb shows in-frame clones only, minus some. V and J calls and clone size are copied from that table; D and trimming were computed from the DNA. The table lists 2.3 million or so clones, 80% to 95% of them singletons. Germline lookup yields CDR1 SGHTA and CDR2 FQGTGA. This CDR3 region has 16 residues. The J segment lost 2 bases and the V segment lost 4 bases, leaving 7 bases of the junction unmatched.

Sequencing was performed on naive CD4+ T cells from PBMCs. Subset described: CD45RA+ positively selected. The genes are TRBV7-3 and TRBJ2-2, with 7 bases lining up with TRBD2. This TCR came from a man between 18 and 29 years old in good health. Some clones in this sample may be carry-over from other donors' samples. This CDR3 is CASSSRAGINTGELFF. The CDR3 DNA reads as TGTGCCAGCAGCTCCCGAGCGGGAATTAACACCGGGGAGCTGTTTTTT.